A selection of T cell receptor beta chains follows, all from one sample in a study of T cell responses to AZD1222 COVID-19 vaccine. Libraries were prepared by immunoSEQ multiplex PCR; TCRdb keeps only in-frame clonotypes and omits some of them. The table lists roughly 120,000 clones, around 89% of them singletons. The specimen comprised peripheral blood, sampled on day 0 of AZD1222 vaccination. Receptor source: an adult in good health. The CDR3 runs from the conserved cysteine through the conserved F or W. D genes are given only for firm matches. Rows give clone size only sometimes, using once, few, many, or a class for an expanded clone.

D,V,size,J,DNA,CDR3
TRBD1,TRBV6-5,few,TRBJ1-1,TGTGCCAGCAGACTTGAACAGGGGGGGTACACTGAAGCTTTCTTT,CASRLEQGGYTEAFF
.,TRBV27,.,TRBJ2-7,TGTGCCAGCAGTCGGGACTCCTCCTACGAGCAGTACTTC,CASSRDSSYEQYF
TRBD1,TRBV19,.,TRBJ1-3,TGTGCCAGTAGTACGACAGGGGGGAGAAACACCATATATTTT,CASSTTGGRNTIYF
.,TRBV13,.,TRBJ2-7,TGTGCCAGCAGCGACGGACATCCCGCCACCTACGAGCAGTACTTC,CASSDGHPATYEQYF
TRBD1,TRBV9,.,TRBJ2-7,TGTGCCAGCAGCGTGAAGGGGGCTAACTACGAGCAGTACTTC,CASSVKGANYEQYF
.,TRBV30,.,TRBJ2-7,TGTGCCTGGAGTGGCCTCTTCCACGAGCAGTACTTC,CAWSGLFHEQYF
.,TRBV11-3,.,TRBJ2-5,TGTGCCAGCAGCTTCAGGGGAGAAGGGACCCAGTACTTC,CASSFRGEGTQYF
.,TRBV9,.,TRBJ1-2,TGTGCCAGCAGCTTGGACGAGTGGAGCTACACCTTC,CASSLDEWSYTF
TRBD1,TRBV3-1/TRBV3-2,.,TRBJ1-2,TGTGCCAGCAGCCAAGGGGGACAGACCTATGGCTACACCTTC,CASSQGGQTYGYTF
.,TRBV5-1,.,TRBJ2-2,TGCGCCAGCAGCCTAACTCTCACCGGGGAGCTGTTTTTT,CASSLTLTGELFF